This is a list of T cell receptor beta chains from one sample in a study of CD8+ T cells in alopecia areata. The method was immunoSEQ multiplex PCR; TCRdb's version includes in-frame clones alone and lacks a portion of them. The sample lists 70,000 or so clones; roughly 30% were seen once. Sample: CD8+ T cells sorted from blood, taken at week 4, from a patient treated with tofacitinib. The receptors derive from a human donor with alopecia areata. CDR3s include the opening cysteine and the closing phenylalanine or tryptophan. A D gene is named only where the DNA matches it firmly. For some rows the clone size is stated as once, few or many, or as a class when expanded; others skip it.

V	J	D	size	DNA	CDR3
TRBV29-1	TRBJ2-7	.	.	TGCAGCGTTGAAGGCCTTCGCCCAGGCGAGCAGTACTTC	CSVEGLRPGEQYF
TRBV29-1	TRBJ2-3	.	few	TGCAGCGCCGATCCGGACATCAGCACAGATACGCAGTATTTT	CSADPDISTDTQYF
TRBV19	TRBJ2-1	.	.	TGTGCCAGTAGCCCCAGGGGGGTTGAGCAGTTCTTC	CASSPRGVEQFF
TRBV13	TRBJ2-5	TRBD2	.	TGTGCCAGCAGCCATGGACTAGCGGGATCGGGGGAGACCCAGTACTTC	CASSHGLAGSGETQYF
TRBV29-1	TRBJ2-3	TRBD2	.	TGCAGCGTGCTAGTAACTAGCGGGAGATTAGATACGCAGTATTTT	CSVLVTSGRLDTQYF
TRBV27	TRBJ2-5	.	.	TGTGCCAGCAGTCGCGGGTCCGAGACCCAGTACTTC	CASSRGSETQYF
TRBV29-1	TRBJ2-7	.	.	TGCAGCGTTGAAGATCCGGGCAGGGGCTACGAGCAGTACTTC	CSVEDPGRGYEQYF
TRBV6-5	TRBJ1-2	.	.	TGTGCCAGCAGTTATGGGACCGAACCCGGCTATGGCTACACCTTC	CASSYGTEPGYGYTF
TRBV27	TRBJ2-5	.	few	TGTGCCAGCAGTTCCGGCCTAGCGATAGAGACCCAGTACTTC	CASSSGLAIETQYF
TRBV7-9	TRBJ2-1	.	.	TGTGCCAGCAGCTTAGATGACAGGAACTCCTACAATGAGCAGTTCTTC	CASSLDDRNSYNEQFF
TRBV9	TRBJ2-7	.	few	TGTGCCAGCAGCCAAGGTAGCGGCCTCTACGAGCAGTACTTC	CASSQGSGLYEQYF
TRBV29-1	TRBJ1-2	.	few	TGCAGCGTTGAAGATCAGGAAGTCGGGAACTATGGCTACACCTTC	CSVEDQEVGNYGYTF
TRBV29-1	TRBJ2-7	.	few	TGCAGCGTTGAAATTTCCGGACAGCCGTACGAGCAGTACTTC	CSVEISGQPYEQYF
TRBV7-8	TRBJ2-6	.	few	TGTGCCAGCAGGGTAGACAGTCAGACTCGCTCTGGGGCCAACGTCCTGACTTTC	CASRVDSQTRSGANVLTF
TRBV30	TRBJ2-2	TRBD2	.	TGTGCCTGGAGTGTACAGAGCGGGAGAACCGGGGAGCTGTTTTTT	CAWSVQSGRTGELFF
TRBV19	TRBJ1-6	.	.	TGTGCCAGTAGTACAGGGGTAGGGTCACCCCTCCACTTT	CASSTGVGSPLHF
TRBV7-9	TRBJ1-3	.	.	TGTGCCAGCAGCTTGGGCTCTGGAAACACCATATATTTT	CASSLGSGNTIYF
TRBV5-6	TRBJ2-4	.	once	TGTGCCAGCAGCTTAGGGAGTGCTGGGAAACAAAACATTCAGTACTTC	CASSLGSAGKQNIQYF
TRBV27	TRBJ2-1	.	.	TGTGCCAGCACCCAGGGCTCATACAATGAGCAGTTCTTC	CASTQGSYNEQFF
TRBV4-2	TRBJ1-5	.	.	TGTGCCAGCAGCGCAAACCACGGGGGAGGACAGCCCCAGCATTTT	CASSANHGGGQPQHF